This TCR beta chain is drawn from a study of T cell responses to AZD1222 COVID-19 vaccine (dated by TCRdb to the early 2020s). Background for the entire study: AZD1222 recipients with second doses at about 4 weeks or about 12 weeks were pooled, because spike-specific TCR depth and breadth did not differ between schedules. TCR sequencing was performed for approximately 240 trial participants, of whom some 200 were given two doses of AZD1222 and approximately 25 were given two doses of MenACWY control vaccine. Trial participants were enrolled by age into 18-55, 56-69 and 70-plus year subgroups, with roughly 160, 29 and 62 TCR-sequenced participants respectively. Overall results and qualifications from the work: Reportedly, almost half of the unique spike-specific TCRs recognized epitopes lying outside the regions that are mutated in the B.1.351 and B.1.1.7 variants. No day 14 peak-response samples were available, so repertoires were characterized only after the peak T cell response. Most participants were white British and females outnumbered males, and the authors suggested that clonal diversity may have been underestimated. Vaccine-associated CD4 TCRs spanned the whole spike protein, with dominant responses in regions 160-218 and 743-854. Spike-specific TCR breadth and depth rose significantly after two AZD1222 doses compared with day 0 and with MenACWY recipients. The 56-69-year group was small, and its depth increase did not reach significance, likely because of low power. Conclusions about previously exposed vaccinees are limited because only five to seven AZD1222 recipients were SARS-CoV-2 seropositive at baseline.

The germline ends are 11 bases apart after V is trimmed by 1 base and J by 1 base. The CDR3 runs 16 amino acids, cysteine and phenylalanine included. Just CDR3 DNA is preserved here, 48 bases in frame from base 1. CDR1 and CDR2, looked up from the germline V gene, are SGHRS and YFSETQ. The CDR3 regions of human TCRbeta chains were subjected to immunosequencing. The authors' analysis ran thus. Repertoire TCRs were matched against a reference library of SARS-CoV-2-specific TCRs generated with the MIRA antigen-specificity platform. Breadth meant the fraction of unique TCRs that were SARS-CoV-2-associated, whereas depth meant the fraction of total T cells that were SARS-CoV-2-associated. Using the MIRA data, each spike-specific TCR was mapped to the spike region that the TCR reacts to and placed in a CD4 or CD8 class. Log10-transformed breadth and depth values were compared by one-way ANOVA with Sidak's multiple comparisons tests. TCRdb took over this immuneACCESS table, retaining in-frame rearrangements with V and J assigned. Such tables are incomplete; in checked studies, under half of the missing clones stem from an unresolved V gene, and the remainder is unexplained. V, J and clone size reflect that table, while D and trimming were determined from the DNA. This sample is represented by 82,000 or so clones; roughly 90% of them were singletons. In total, the top ten clones hold around 4.9% of the sample.

About this clone: This clone's antigen is unknown. No much larger clone exists at a distance of one base, and base qualities are not known.

The time point label corresponds to: baseline before first vaccination. Samples from vaccinated people were obtained from the UK trials COV001 and COV002, which included a single-blind randomized controlled phase 2/3 trial of AZD1222 (ChAdOx1 nCoV-19) in healthy adults. Trial participant PBMC samples were collected at day 0 and day 28 after the second dose for TCRbeta chain sequencing. The sequence joins TRBV5-1 to TRBJ2-2; the D gene identity is not certain. The clonotype comes from an adult in good health. Sample: peripheral blood, taken on day 0 of AZD1222 vaccination. The CDR3 region: CASSLSPNMNTGELFF. The sequenced DNA: TGCGCCAGCAGCTTGTCACCCAACATGAACACCGGGGAGCTGTTTTTT.